These T cell receptor beta chains were read from a single sample in a study of blood T cell repertoires in COVID-19. TCRdb's table, derived via immunoSEQ multiplex PCR, lists solely in-frame clones and lacks some. The sample contains hundreds of thousands of clones, 87% of which appear only once. Sample: peripheral blood. The receptors were gathered from a woman younger than 30 who had recovered from COVID-19. The CDR3 runs from the conserved cysteine through the conserved F or W. Each record gives: clone size, V gene, D gene, J gene, CDR3 DNA, CDR3 protein. D genes are given only for firm matches. Size tells how often a clone was seen (once, few, many) or the class of an expanded clone, and some rows leave it out.

clone_size: .
v_call: TRBV15
d_call: .
j_call: TRBJ1-1
cdr3_nt: TGTGCCACCAGCAGAGACCGGGGTCGAGGTATTGAAGCTTTCTTT
cdr3_aa: CATSRDRGRGIEAFF

clone_size: .
v_call: TRBV25-1
d_call: .
j_call: TRBJ1-2
cdr3_nt: TGTGCCAGCAGTGAATACAGGGCTGGAGGCTACACCTTC
cdr3_aa: CASSEYRAGGYTF

clone_size: .
v_call: TRBV24-1
d_call: .
j_call: TRBJ2-5
cdr3_nt: TGTGCCACCAGTGTGCACGGCCAAGAGACCCAGTACTTC
cdr3_aa: CATSVHGQETQYF

clone_size: once
v_call: TRBV12-3/TRBV12-4
d_call: .
j_call: TRBJ1-5
cdr3_nt: TGTGCCAGCAAATACAGGGTTGGGCAGCCCCAGCATTTT
cdr3_aa: CASKYRVGQPQHF

clone_size: .
v_call: TRBV11-2
d_call: TRBD2
j_call: TRBJ2-1
cdr3_nt: TGTGCCAGCAGCACTAGCGGGAGATCCTACAATGAGCAGTTCTTC
cdr3_aa: CASSTSGRSYNEQFF

clone_size: .
v_call: TRBV25-1
d_call: .
j_call: TRBJ2-2
cdr3_nt: TGTGCCAGCTCCGACAGTTCTACCGGGGAGCTGTTTTTT
cdr3_aa: CASSDSSTGELFF

clone_size: .
v_call: TRBV5-1
d_call: TRBD1
j_call: TRBJ2-3
cdr3_nt: TGCGCCAGCAGCGTGGGACAGACCTTCACAGATACGCAGTATTTT
cdr3_aa: CASSVGQTFTDTQYF

clone_size: .
v_call: TRBV7-8
d_call: TRBD1
j_call: TRBJ1-4
cdr3_nt: TGTGCCAGCAGCTTCGTCCGGACAGGGGGGGAAAAACTGTTTTTT
cdr3_aa: CASSFVRTGGEKLFF

clone_size: .
v_call: TRBV7-9
d_call: .
j_call: TRBJ2-1
cdr3_nt: TGTGCCAGCAGCTTAGTTCGGGGAGGGGGCAATGAGCAGTTCTTC
cdr3_aa: CASSLVRGGGNEQFF

clone_size: .
v_call: TRBV9
d_call: TRBD2
j_call: TRBJ2-1
cdr3_nt: TGTGCCAGCAGCGTAGCTACAACTAGCGGAGACAATGAGCAGTTCTTC
cdr3_aa: CASSVATTSGDNEQFF

clone_size: .
v_call: TRBV27
d_call: TRBD2
j_call: TRBJ2-1
cdr3_nt: TGTGCCAGCAGTTTGGGGCTAGCGGGACCCAATGAGCAGTTCTTC
cdr3_aa: CASSLGLAGPNEQFF

clone_size: .
v_call: TRBV7-2
d_call: TRBD2
j_call: TRBJ2-3
cdr3_nt: TGTGCCAGCAGCTTAGGACTAGCGGGAGGAACTAGCACAGATACGCAGTATTTT
cdr3_aa: CASSLGLAGGTSTDTQYF

clone_size: .
v_call: TRBV5-1
d_call: .
j_call: TRBJ1-5
cdr3_nt: TGCGCCAGCAGCTTGGATAGGACTAATCAGCCCCAGCATTTT
cdr3_aa: CASSLDRTNQPQHF